This TCR beta chain was retrieved from a study of blood T cell repertoires in COVID-19. Background on the study: The United States, Italy and Spain were the sources of the acute and convalescent COVID-19 samples.

Germline-derived CDR1 and CDR2 are SGDLS and YYNGEE. V shed 2 bases, J shed 3 bases, and the junction held 2 bases outside the gene matches. CDR3 length equals 14 residues. Sequenced by immunoSEQ multiplex PCR; TCRdb stores in-frame clones only, minus some. This sample has 120,000 or so clones; approximately 79% occur once, and the top ten carry 15% to 20%. This TCR derives from a woman at least 80 years old with active or convalescent COVID-19. The V call is TRBV9, the J call TRBJ2-7; 10 bases align to TRBD1. Specimen: peripheral blood. The CDR3 sequence: CASSVDRGGYEQYF. The CDR3 DNA reads TGTGCCAGCAGCGTGGACAGGGGGGGCTACGAGCAGTACTTC. The whole variable domain, remainder taken from reference TRBV9 and TRBJ2-7, is DSGVTQTPKHLITATGQRVTLRCSPRSGDLSVYWYQQSLDQGLQFLIQYYNGEERAKGNILERFSAQQFPDLHSELNLSSLELGDSALYFCASSVDRGGYEQYFGPGTRLTVT.